This passage covers 5 T cell receptor beta chains from one sample sequenced in a study of blood T cell repertoires in COVID-19. Generated by immunoSEQ multiplex PCR, the TCRdb table keeps only in-frame clones and is missing some. The sample yields some 87,000 clones, about 78% seen once. Specimen: peripheral blood. These TCRs come from a man aged 45 to 65 who had recovered from COVID-19.

This clone was counted a single time. V usage is TRBV19 and J usage is TRBJ2-4, with D perhaps TRBD1 (6 bases). The CDR3 runs to 15 residues. Germline values: CDR1 LNHDA, CDR2 SQIVND (reference sequence). With 3 bases removed from V and 3 bases from J, the gap between germline ends came to 12 bases. The CDR3 spells CASSMQGIFKNIQYF. The CDR3 DNA follows: TGTGCCAGTAGTATGCAGGGGATCTTCAAAAACATTCAGTACTTC.

This clone was observed once. The J gene is TRBJ2-7, the V gene TRBV23-1, with D possibly being TRBD2 (5 bases). TRBV23-1 counts as an open reading frame of uncertain function. This CDR3 is built from 12 residues. V dropped 9 bases and J dropped 7 bases, with 16 bases sitting between them. For the CDR3, the DNA is TGCGCCAGAAAATCGGGGTCGGGGGAGCAGTACTTC. This codes for CARKSGSGEQYF.

This chain links TRBV2 with TRBJ2-3; a possible D gene is TRBD1 (5 bases). The length of the CDR3 is 15 residues. V was trimmed by 4 bases and J by 0 bases, leaving 11 bases between them. Germline-derived CDR1 and CDR2 are SNHLY and FYNNEI. Written as DNA, the CDR3 is TGTGCCAGCAGTGGAAGACAGCTCAGCACAGATACGCAGTATTTT. Its protein product is CASSGRQLSTDTQYF.

This clone was recorded once. CDR3 in DNA: TGCGCCAGCAGCCTCGACAGGGAGAACTATGGCTACACCTTC. Residues: CASSLDRENYGYTF. The chain has TRBV5-1 and TRBJ1-2, with 7 nucleotides matching TRBD1. The V segment lost 4 bases and the J segment 2 bases; nucleotides outside the gene matches: 5. Germline loops: CDR1 SGHRS, CDR2 YFSETQ. The CDR3 totals 14 residues.

This clone has a handful of counts. The chain employs TRBV6-5 and TRBJ2-7, with TRBD1 matching over 7 bases. The CDR3 sequence is 15 residues long. Unmatched junction bases numbered 8, after V lost 4 bases and J lost 2 bases. Germline V gives CDR1 MNHEY, CDR2 SVGAGI. CDR3 nucleotide sequence: TGTGCCAGCAGTTTTCGACCGGGACAGCCCTACGAGCAGTACTTC. Translated: CASSFRPGQPYEQYF.